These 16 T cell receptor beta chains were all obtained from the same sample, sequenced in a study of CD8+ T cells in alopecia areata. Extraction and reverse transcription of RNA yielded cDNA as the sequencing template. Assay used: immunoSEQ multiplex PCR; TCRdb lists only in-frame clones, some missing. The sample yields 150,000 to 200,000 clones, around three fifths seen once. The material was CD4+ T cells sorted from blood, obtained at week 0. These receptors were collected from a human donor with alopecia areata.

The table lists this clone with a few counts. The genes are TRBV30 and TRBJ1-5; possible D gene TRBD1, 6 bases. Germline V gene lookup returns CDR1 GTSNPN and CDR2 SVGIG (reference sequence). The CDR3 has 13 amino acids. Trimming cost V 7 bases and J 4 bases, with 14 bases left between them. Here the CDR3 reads CAFARRGNQPQHF. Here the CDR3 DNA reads TGTGCCTTCGCAAGGAGGGGGAATCAGCCCCAGCATTTT.

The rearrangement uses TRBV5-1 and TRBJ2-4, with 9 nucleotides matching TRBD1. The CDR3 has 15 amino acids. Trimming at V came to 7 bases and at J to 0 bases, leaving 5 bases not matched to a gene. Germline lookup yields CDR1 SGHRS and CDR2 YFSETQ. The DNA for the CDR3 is TGCGCCAGCTATCCGGGACAGGGAGCCAAAAACATTCAGTACTTC. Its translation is CASYPGQGAKNIQYF.

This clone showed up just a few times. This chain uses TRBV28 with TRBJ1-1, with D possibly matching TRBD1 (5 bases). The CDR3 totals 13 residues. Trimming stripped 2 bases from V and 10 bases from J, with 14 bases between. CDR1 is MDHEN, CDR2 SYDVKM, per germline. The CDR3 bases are TGTGCCAGCAGTTTAGGTTTCAACGGGGGAGCTTTCTTT. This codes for CASSLGFNGGAFF.

The CDR3 DNA is TGTGCCAGTCTCGGGACACTAATGAACACTGAAGCTTTCTTT. This translates into CASLGTLMNTEAFF. V gene TRBV2 combines with J gene TRBJ1-1; D may be TRBD1 (6 bases). Germline CDR1 is SNHLY and CDR2 is FYNNEI. This CDR3 has 14 residues. V gave up 9 bases and J gave up 0 bases, with 14 bases separating them.

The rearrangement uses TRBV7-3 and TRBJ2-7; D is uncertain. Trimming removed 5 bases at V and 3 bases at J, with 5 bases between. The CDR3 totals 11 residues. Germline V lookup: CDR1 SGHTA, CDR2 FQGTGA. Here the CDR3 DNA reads TGTGCCAGCAGCGAGTACTACGAGCAGTACTTC. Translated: CASSEYYEQYF.

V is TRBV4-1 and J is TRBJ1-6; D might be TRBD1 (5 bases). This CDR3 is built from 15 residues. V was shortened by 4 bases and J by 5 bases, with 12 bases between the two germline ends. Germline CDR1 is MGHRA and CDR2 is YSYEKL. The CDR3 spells CASSRDGRDNSPLHF. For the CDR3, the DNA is TGCGCCAGCAGCCGAGACGGCAGGGATAATTCACCCCTCCACTTT.

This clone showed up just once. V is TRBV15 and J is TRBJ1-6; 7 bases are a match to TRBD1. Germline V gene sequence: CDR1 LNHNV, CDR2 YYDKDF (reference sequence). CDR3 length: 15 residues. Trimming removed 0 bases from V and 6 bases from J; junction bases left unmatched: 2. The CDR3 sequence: CATSRDGTVNSPLHF. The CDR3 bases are TGTGCCACCAGCAGAGACGGGACAGTTAATTCACCCCTCCACTTT.

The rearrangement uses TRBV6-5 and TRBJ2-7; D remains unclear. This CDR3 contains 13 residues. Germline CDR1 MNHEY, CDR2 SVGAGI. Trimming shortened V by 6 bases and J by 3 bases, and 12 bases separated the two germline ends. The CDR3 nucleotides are TGTGCCAGCAGGAAGGGCGTCCACTACGAGCAGTACTTC. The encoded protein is CASRKGVHYEQYF.

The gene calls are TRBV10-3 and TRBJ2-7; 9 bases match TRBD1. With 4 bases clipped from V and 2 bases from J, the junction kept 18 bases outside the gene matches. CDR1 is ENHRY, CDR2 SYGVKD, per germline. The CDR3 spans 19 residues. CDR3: CAISGPAGTGSLNPYEQYF. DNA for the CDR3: TGTGCCATCAGTGGGCCCGCCGGGACAGGGTCTCTTAATCCCTACGAGCAGTACTTC.

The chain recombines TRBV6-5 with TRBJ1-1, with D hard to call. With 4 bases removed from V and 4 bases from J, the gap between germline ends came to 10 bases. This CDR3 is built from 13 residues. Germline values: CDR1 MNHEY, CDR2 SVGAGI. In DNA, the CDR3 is TGTGCCAGCAGTTCACCCCTTGGCACTGAAGCTTTCTTT. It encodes CASSSPLGTEAFF.

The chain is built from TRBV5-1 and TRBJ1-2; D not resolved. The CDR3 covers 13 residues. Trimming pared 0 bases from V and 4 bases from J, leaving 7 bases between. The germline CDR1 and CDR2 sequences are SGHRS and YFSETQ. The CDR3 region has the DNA TGCGCCAGCAGCTTGGAGTCTGGCTATGGCTACACCTTC. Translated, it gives CASSLESGYGYTF.

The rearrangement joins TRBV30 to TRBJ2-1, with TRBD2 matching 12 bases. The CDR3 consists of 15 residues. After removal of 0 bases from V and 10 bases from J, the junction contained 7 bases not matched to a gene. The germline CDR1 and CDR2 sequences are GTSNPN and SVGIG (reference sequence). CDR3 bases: TGTGCCTGGAGTGTAGCTAGCGGGGGGGCTTGGGAGCAGTTCTTC. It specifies CAWSVASGGAWEQFF.

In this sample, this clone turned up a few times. The CDR3 nucleotides are TGTGCCAGCAGCTTTCTCAGGGACAGGGGTTACAATGAGCAGTTCTTC. Translation gives CASSFLRDRGYNEQFF. The chain is built from TRBV7-9 and TRBJ2-1, with 10 bases lining up with TRBD1. This CDR3 comprises 16 residues. Germline CDR1 SEHNR, CDR2 FQNEAQ (reference sequence). Germline trimming cut 3 bases from V and 4 bases from J; bases unmatched to any gene: 6.

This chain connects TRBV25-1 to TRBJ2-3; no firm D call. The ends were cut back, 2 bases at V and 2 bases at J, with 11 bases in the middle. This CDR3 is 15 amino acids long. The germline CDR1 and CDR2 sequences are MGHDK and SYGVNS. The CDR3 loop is CASSEAETFTDTQYF. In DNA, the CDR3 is TGTGCCAGCAGTGAAGCGGAAACCTTCACAGATACGCAGTATTTT.

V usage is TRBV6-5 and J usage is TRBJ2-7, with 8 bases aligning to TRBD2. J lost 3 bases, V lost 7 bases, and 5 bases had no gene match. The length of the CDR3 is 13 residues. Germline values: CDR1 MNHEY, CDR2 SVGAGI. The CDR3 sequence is CASTVAGSYEQYF. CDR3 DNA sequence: TGTGCCAGCACCGTAGCGGGGAGCTACGAGCAGTACTTC.

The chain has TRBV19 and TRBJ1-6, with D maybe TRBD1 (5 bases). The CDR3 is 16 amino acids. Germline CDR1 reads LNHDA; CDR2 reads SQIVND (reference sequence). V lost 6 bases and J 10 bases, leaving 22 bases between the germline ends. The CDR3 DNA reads TGTGCCAGTAGGGCCAGCGGGGGAACTTATGGATCACCCCTCCACTTT. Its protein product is CASRASGGTYGSPLHF.